This TCR beta chain is from a study of T cell responses to AZD1222 COVID-19 vaccine. Whole-study results and caveats: The study found vaccine-associated CD4 TCRs spanning spike, dominant at 160-218 and 743-854. Donors, mostly white British, included more females; clonal diversity was possibly underestimated. When two AZD1222 doses had been given, Spike-specific TCR breadth and depth rose. Baseline seropositives among AZD1222 recipients totaled only 5 to 7.

V lost 5 bases and J lost 3; bases outside the gene matches: 10. The V gene's germline CDR1 is SGHTA and CDR2 FQGNSA. The CDR3 is made up of 16 amino acids. The data were produced by immunoSEQ multiplex PCR, yet TCRdb's version contains in-frame clones alone and is incomplete. The sample includes some 30,000 clones, about nine tenths of them seen just once. As to this clone: What it binds is not known.

Source: peripheral blood, taken on day 0 of AZD1222 vaccination. V is TRBV7-2 and J is TRBJ1-2, with TRBD1 matching over 9 bases. The source is an adult in good health. The CDR3 DNA reads as TGTGCCAGCAGCCCAGGGGACAGGGCAAGGGACTATGGCTACACCTTC. The encoded protein is CASSPGDRARDYGYTF.